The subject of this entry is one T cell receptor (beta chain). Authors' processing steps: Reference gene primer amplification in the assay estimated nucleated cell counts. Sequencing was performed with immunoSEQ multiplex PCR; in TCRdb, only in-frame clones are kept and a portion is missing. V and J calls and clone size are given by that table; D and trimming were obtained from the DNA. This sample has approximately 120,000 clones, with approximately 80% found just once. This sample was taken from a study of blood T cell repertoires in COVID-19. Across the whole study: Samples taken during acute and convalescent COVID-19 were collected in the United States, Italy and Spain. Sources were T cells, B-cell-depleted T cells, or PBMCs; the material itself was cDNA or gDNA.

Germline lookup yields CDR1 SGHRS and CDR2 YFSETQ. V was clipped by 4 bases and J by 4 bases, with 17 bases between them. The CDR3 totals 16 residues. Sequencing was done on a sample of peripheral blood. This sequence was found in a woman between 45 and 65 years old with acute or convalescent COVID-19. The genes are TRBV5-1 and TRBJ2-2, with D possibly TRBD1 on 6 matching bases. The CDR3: CASSPPDRTLTGELFF. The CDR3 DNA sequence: TGCGCCAGCAGCCCACCAGACAGGACCCTCACCGGGGAGCTGTTTTTT.